The entry below gives a single TCR beta chain sequence along with its context. Its antigen is currently unknown. This entry comes from a study of cytomegalovirus exposure and HLA in healthy donors. Study-level information: From 150 million to 200 million T cells, an earlier analysis saw roughly 110 million unique TCR beta sequences. The early release's HLA-typed donors yielded 65 million to 85 million unique TCRs. Study results and caveats: In a later analysis, compared with equally common non-associated chains, HLA-associated beta chains were more expanded.

CDR3 size: 13 residues. The V gene lost 7 bases and the J gene lost 1 base, with 10 bases spanning the gap. The germline V gene has CDR1 SQVTM and CDR2 ANQGSEA. The PCR ran on 60 Vbeta and 13 Jbeta primers. This table comes from immunoSEQ multiplex PCR, and its TCRdb copy is limited to in-frame clones, with some not included. The data hold under 150,000 clones, with about four fifths observed a single time. This receptor was identified in a young man in good health and CMV-seronegative. The sequencing input was PBMCs. This chain joins TRBV29-1 and TRBJ2-2; maybe TRBD1 (5 bases). The CDR3: CSAETENTGELFF. The CDR3 region has the DNA TGCAGCGCCGAGACAGAGAACACCGGGGAGCTGTTTTTT.